The rows below give T cell receptor beta chains drawn from one sample of a study of T cell changes during pregnancy in multiple sclerosis. Sequencing was performed with immunoSEQ multiplex PCR; in TCRdb, only in-frame clones are kept and a portion is missing. The sample lists some 93,000 clones; 92% were seen once. The starting material was peripheral blood, obtained after pregnancy. These receptors came from a female donor with multiple sclerosis, enrolled in a pregnancy study. CDR3s include the opening cysteine and the closing phenylalanine or tryptophan. Rows give clone size only sometimes, using once, few, many, or a class for an expanded clone.

V gene: TRBV2; clone size: -; CDR3 protein: CASSEGLAGLDTQYF
V gene: TRBV5-8; clone size: -; CDR3 protein: CASSLGDTYNEQFF
V gene: TRBV6-1; clone size: once; CDR3 protein: CASSVQGEGNQPQHF
V gene: TRBV2; clone size: once; CDR3 protein: CASSAQMNTEAFF
V gene: TRBV19; clone size: -; CDR3 protein: CASSINRGLAAYEQYF
V gene: TRBV7-9; clone size: -; CDR3 protein: CASSPPALSGQARDGYTF
V gene: TRBV29-1; clone size: -; CDR3 protein: CSALGQVNGNTIYF
V gene: TRBV30; clone size: -; CDR3 protein: CAWRETGLGNYGYTF
V gene: TRBV7-2; clone size: -; CDR3 protein: CASSLGLAASEQYF
V gene: TRBV5-6; clone size: -; CDR3 protein: CASSLARGRTNYNYGYTF
V gene: TRBV5-1; clone size: -; CDR3 protein: CASSGTSGNYNEQFF
V gene: TRBV9; clone size: -; CDR3 protein: CASSPSVGPGTGSEKLFF
V gene: TRBV11-2; clone size: -; CDR3 protein: CASSLDGRNYEQYF
V gene: TRBV7-8; clone size: -; CDR3 protein: CASSFWGDTEAFF
V gene: TRBV19; clone size: -; CDR3 protein: CASSPGTGGSLVRGYTF
V gene: TRBV28; clone size: -; CDR3 protein: CASSETSGSYEQYF
V gene: TRBV2; clone size: -; CDR3 protein: CAKKGQGTDTQYF
V gene: TRBV18; clone size: -; CDR3 protein: CASSPAGDQYF
V gene: TRBV30; clone size: -; CDR3 protein: CAWRGGRAVSNTTLNYGYTF
V gene: TRBV5-4; clone size: -; CDR3 protein: CASSWPKQGVQETQYF
V gene: TRBV6-5; clone size: -; CDR3 protein: CASGFRANTGELFF
V gene: TRBV30; clone size: -; CDR3 protein: CAWSVDRYSNQPQHF
V gene: TRBV10-1; clone size: -; CDR3 protein: CASSESKFSVRSGANVLTF
V gene: TRBV28; clone size: -; CDR3 protein: CASSFRDRVEQYF
V gene: TRBV19; clone size: once; CDR3 protein: CASSIYGPSGEQFF
V gene: TRBV6-1; clone size: -; CDR3 protein: CASSGAGDTEAFF
V gene: TRBV7-2; clone size: -; CDR3 protein: CASSFLRGNGYTF
V gene: TRBV7-9; clone size: -; CDR3 protein: CASSFTYEQYF
V gene: TRBV7-2; clone size: -; CDR3 protein: CASSPGQLLEAFF
V gene: TRBV5-4; clone size: -; CDR3 protein: CASRTTENTEAFF
V gene: TRBV28; clone size: -; CDR3 protein: CASSRYGYTF
V gene: TRBV2; clone size: -; CDR3 protein: CASSVPSGTRSGANVLTF
V gene: TRBV10-2; clone size: -; CDR3 protein: CASSSRDRVIYEQYF
V gene: TRBV7-2; clone size: -; CDR3 protein: CASSPKLSGTAAYEQYF
V gene: TRBV7-3; clone size: -; CDR3 protein: CASSLTRVEQFF
V gene: TRBV7-7; clone size: -; CDR3 protein: CASSWGERETQYF
V gene: TRBV5-4; clone size: -; CDR3 protein: CATSGQNEKLFF
V gene: TRBV19; clone size: -; CDR3 protein: CASSIIWGPLNQPQHF
V gene: TRBV19; clone size: -; CDR3 protein: CASSIASWQGYNEQFF
V gene: TRBV7-9; clone size: -; CDR3 protein: CASSLGDRGLSTDTQYF
V gene: TRBV27; clone size: -; CDR3 protein: CASSVLSTNQPQHF
V gene: TRBV5-1; clone size: -; CDR3 protein: CASSLGLALGEDTQYF
V gene: TRBV7-2; clone size: -; CDR3 protein: CASSLPGINYGYTF
V gene: TRBV5-1; clone size: -; CDR3 protein: CASSRLLAGETEQFF
V gene: TRBV6-5; clone size: -; CDR3 protein: CASSYRGRLGDTQYF
V gene: TRBV7-7; clone size: -; CDR3 protein: CASSRDPGLAGGGNEQFF
V gene: TRBV6-6; clone size: -; CDR3 protein: CASSYSISRENTEAFF
V gene: TRBV6-5; clone size: -; CDR3 protein: CASSKQGNTEAFF
V gene: TRBV19; clone size: -; CDR3 protein: CASNPIGLAAAHEQYF
V gene: TRBV5-1; clone size: -; CDR3 protein: CASSLTLGLTGELFF
V gene: TRBV30; clone size: -; CDR3 protein: CAGAYRGQETQYF
V gene: TRBV6-5; clone size: -; CDR3 protein: CASTAGTGQYEQYF
V gene: TRBV18; clone size: -; CDR3 protein: CASSRRDTEAFF
V gene: TRBV7-6; clone size: -; CDR3 protein: CASSLGLVTDTQYF
V gene: TRBV19; clone size: once; CDR3 protein: CASSTYGTGMNQPQHF
V gene: TRBV6-4; clone size: once; CDR3 protein: CASSLNPGGNTGELFF
V gene: TRBV5-1; clone size: once; CDR3 protein: CASSLGRGGETQYF
V gene: TRBV7-2; clone size: -; CDR3 protein: CASSLGQGWSAFF
V gene: TRBV5-1; clone size: -; CDR3 protein: CASSGYGESTDTQYF